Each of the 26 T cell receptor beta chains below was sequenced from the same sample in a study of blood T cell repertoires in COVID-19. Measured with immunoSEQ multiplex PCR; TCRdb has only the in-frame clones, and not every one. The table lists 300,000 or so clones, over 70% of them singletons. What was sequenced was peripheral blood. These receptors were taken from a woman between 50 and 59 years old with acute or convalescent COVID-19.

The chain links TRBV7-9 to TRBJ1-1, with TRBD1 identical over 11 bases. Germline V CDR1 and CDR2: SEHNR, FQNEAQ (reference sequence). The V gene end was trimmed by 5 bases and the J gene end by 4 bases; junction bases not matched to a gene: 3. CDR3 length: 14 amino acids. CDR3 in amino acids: CASSPGTGGTEAFF. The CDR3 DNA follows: TGTGCCAGCAGCCCAGGGACAGGGGGCACTGAAGCTTTCTTT.

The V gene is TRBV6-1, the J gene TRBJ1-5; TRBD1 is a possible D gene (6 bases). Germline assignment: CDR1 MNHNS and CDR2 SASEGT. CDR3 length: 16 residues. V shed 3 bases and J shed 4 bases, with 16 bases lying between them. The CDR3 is CASSDIWAGTNQPQHF. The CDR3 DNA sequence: TGTGCCAGCAGTGATATCTGGGCAGGGACAAATCAGCCCCAGCATTTT.

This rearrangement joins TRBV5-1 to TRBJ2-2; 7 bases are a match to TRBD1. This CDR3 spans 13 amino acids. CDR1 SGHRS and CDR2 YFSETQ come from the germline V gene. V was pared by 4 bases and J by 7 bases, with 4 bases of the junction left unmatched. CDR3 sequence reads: CASSLQGDGELFF. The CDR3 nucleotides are TGCGCCAGCAGCCTTCAGGGGGACGGGGAGCTGTTTTTT.

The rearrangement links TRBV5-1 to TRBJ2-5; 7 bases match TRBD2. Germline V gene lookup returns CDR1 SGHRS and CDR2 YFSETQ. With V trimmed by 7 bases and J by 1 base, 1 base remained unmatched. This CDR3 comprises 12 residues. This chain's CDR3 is CASGLVQETQYF. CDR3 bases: TGCGCCAGCGGACTAGTCCAAGAGACCCAGTACTTC.

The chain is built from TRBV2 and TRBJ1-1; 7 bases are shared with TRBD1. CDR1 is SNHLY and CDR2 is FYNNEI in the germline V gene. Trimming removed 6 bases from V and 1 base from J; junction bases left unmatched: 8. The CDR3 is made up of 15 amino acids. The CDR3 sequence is CASSVSGTANTEAFF. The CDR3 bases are TGTGCCAGCAGCGTCTCCGGGACAGCGAACACTGAAGCTTTCTTT.

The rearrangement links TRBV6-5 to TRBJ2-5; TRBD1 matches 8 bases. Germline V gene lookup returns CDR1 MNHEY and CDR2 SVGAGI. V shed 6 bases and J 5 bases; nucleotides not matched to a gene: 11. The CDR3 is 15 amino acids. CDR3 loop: CASRPPGGRRETQYF. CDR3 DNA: TGTGCCAGCAGGCCCCCAGGGGGCCGCCGCGAGACCCAGTACTTC.

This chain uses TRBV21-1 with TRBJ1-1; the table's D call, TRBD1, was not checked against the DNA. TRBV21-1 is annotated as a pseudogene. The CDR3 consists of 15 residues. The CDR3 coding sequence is TGTGCCAGCAGCAAAGCCCGCAGGGGGAGGCCTGAAGCTTTCTTT. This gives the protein CASSKARRGRPEAFF.

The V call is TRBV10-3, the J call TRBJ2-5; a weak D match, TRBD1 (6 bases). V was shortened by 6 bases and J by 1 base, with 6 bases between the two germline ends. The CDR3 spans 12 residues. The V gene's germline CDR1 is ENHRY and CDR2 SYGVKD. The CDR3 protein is CAIRGGQETQYF. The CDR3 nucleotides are TGTGCCATCAGAGGGGGCCAAGAGACCCAGTACTTC.

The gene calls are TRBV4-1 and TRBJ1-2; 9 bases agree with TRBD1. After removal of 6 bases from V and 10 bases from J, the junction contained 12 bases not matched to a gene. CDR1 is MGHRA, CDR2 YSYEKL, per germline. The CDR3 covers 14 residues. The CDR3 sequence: CASRSPHRGRDYTF. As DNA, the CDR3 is TGCGCCAGCAGGAGCCCCCACAGGGGGCGCGACTACACCTTC.

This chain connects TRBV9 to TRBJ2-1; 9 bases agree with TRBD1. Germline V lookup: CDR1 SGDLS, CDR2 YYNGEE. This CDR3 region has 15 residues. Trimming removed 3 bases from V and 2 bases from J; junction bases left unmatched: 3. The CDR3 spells CASSAWDRAYNEQFF. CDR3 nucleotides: TGTGCCAGCAGCGCTTGGGACAGGGCCTACAATGAGCAGTTCTTC.

CDR3 protein: CASSAQGSTSYEQYF. The CDR3 region has the DNA TGTGCCAGCAGCGCCCAGGGTTCGACCTCCTACGAGCAGTACTTC. This chain uses TRBV5-5 with TRBJ2-7; D perhaps matches TRBD1 (5 bases). Trimming took 4 bases from V and 0 from J, leaving 14 bases between them. The germline V gene has CDR1 SGHKS and CDR2 YYEKEE (reference sequence). CDR3 length: 15 amino acids.

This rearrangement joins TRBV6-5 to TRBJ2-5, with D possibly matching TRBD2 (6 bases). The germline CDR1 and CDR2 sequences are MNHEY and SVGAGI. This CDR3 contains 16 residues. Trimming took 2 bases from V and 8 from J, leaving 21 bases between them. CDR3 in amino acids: CASSYGIGGVLNTQYF. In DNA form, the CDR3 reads TGTGCCAGCAGTTACGGGATTGGAGGGGTCTTGAATACCCAGTACTTC.

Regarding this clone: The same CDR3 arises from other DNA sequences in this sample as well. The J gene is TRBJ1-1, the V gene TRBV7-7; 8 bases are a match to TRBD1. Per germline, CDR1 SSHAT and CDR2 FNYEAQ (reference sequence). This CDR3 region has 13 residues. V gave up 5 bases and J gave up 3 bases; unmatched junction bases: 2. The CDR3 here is CASSPDRDTEAFF. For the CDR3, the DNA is TGTGCCAGCAGCCCGGACAGGGACACTGAAGCTTTCTTT. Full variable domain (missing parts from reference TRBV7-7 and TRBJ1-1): GAGVSQSPRYKVTKRGQDVTLRCDPISSHATLYWYQQALGQGPEFLTYFNYEAQPDKSGLPSDRFSAERPEGSISTLTIQRTEQRDSAMYRCASSPDRDTEAFFGQGTRLTVV.

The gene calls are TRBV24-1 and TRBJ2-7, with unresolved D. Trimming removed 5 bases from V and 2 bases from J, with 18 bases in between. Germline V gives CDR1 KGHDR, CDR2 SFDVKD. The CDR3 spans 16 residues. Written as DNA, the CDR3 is TGTGCCACCAGTGTAATACTCCGAGACAAGACCTACGAGCAGTACTTC. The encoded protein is CATSVILRDKTYEQYF.

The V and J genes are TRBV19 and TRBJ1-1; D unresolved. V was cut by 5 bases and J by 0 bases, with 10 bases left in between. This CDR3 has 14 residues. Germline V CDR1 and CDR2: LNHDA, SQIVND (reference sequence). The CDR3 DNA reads TGTGCCAGTAGTCCCCTAGCCTTGAACACTGAAGCTTTCTTT. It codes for CASSPLALNTEAFF.

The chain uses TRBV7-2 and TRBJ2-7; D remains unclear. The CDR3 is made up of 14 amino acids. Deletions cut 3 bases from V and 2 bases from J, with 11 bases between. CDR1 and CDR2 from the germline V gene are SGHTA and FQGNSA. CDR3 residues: CASSFDVQTYEQYF. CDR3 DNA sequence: TGTGCCAGCAGCTTCGATGTACAAACCTACGAGCAGTACTTC. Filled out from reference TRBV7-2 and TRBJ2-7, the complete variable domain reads GAGVSQSPSNKVTEKGKDVELRCDPISGHTALYWYRQSLGQGLEFLIYFQGNSAPDKSGLPSDRFSAERTGGSVSTLTIQRTQQEDSAVYLCASSFDVQTYEQYFGPGTRLTVT.

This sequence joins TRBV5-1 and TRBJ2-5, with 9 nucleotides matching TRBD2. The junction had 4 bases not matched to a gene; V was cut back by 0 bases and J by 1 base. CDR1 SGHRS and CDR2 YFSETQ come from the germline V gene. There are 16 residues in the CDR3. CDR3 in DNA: TGCGCCAGCAGCTTGGTAGCGGGGGCGGTCCAAGAGACCCAGTACTTC. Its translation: CASSLVAGAVQETQYF.

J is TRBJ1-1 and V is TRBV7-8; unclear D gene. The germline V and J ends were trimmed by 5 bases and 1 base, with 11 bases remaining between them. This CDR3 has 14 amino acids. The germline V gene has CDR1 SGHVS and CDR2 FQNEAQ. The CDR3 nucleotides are TGTGCCAGCAGCCTCCCGAGGGAGAACACTGAAGCTTTCTTT. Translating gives CASSLPRENTEAFF.

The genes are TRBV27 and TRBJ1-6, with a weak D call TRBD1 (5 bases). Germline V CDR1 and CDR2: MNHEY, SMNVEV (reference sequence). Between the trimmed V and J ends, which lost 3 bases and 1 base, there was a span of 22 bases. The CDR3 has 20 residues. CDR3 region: CASSLTPGGGGWSYNSPLHF. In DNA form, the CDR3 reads TGTGCCAGCAGTTTGACCCCCGGCGGGGGAGGTTGGTCCTATAATTCACCCCTCCACTTT.

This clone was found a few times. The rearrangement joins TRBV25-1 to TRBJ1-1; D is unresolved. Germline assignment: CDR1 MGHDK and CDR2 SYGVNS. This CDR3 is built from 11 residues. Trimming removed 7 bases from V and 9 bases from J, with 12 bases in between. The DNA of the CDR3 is TGTGCCAGCATCACCGGGATTAAAGCTTTCTTT. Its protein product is CASITGIKAFF.

The CDR3 is CASSLSSPGESSGNTIYF. In DNA, the CDR3 is TGTGCCAGCAGCTTATCGAGCCCTGGAGAGAGCTCTGGAAACACCATATATTTT. V gene TRBV11-2 combines with J gene TRBJ1-3; D is ambiguous. This CDR3 has 18 amino acids. Trimming left V 2 bases short and J 0 bases short, with 17 bases between. The germline CDR1 and CDR2 sequences are SGHAT and FQNNGV.

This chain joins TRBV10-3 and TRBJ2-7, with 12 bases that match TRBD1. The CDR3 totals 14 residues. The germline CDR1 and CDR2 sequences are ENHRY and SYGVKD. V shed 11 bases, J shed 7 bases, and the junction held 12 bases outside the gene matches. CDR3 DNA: TGTGCCTCCGCCTCGGGACAGGGGGCTTATGAGCAGTACTTC. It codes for CASASGQGAYEQYF.

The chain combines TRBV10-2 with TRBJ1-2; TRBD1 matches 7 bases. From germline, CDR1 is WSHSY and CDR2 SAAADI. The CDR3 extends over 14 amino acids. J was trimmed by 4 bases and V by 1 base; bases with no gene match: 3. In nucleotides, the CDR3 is TGCGCCAGCAGTGAGTGGGGACAGAGCTATGGCTACACCTTC. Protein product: CASSEWGQSYGYTF.

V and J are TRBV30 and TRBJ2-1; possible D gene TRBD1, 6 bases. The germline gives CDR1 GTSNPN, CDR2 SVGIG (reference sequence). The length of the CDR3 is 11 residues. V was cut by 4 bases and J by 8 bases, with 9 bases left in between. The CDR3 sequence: CAWTNRDEQFF. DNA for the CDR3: TGTGCCTGGACGAACAGGGATGAGCAGTTCTTC. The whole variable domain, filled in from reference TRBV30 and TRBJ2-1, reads SQTIHQWPATLVQPVGSPLSLECTVEGTSNPNLYWYRQAAGRGLQLLFYSVGIGQISSEVPQNLSASRPQDRQFILSSKKLLLSDSGFYLCAWTNRDEQFFGPGTRLTVL.

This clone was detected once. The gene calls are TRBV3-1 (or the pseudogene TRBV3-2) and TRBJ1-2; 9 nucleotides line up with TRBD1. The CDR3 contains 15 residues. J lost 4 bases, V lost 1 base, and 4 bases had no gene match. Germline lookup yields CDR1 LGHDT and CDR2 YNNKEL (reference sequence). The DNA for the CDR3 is TGTGCCAGCAGCCAAGGGGGACAGGGCTCCTATGGCTACACCTTC. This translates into CASSQGGQGSYGYTF.

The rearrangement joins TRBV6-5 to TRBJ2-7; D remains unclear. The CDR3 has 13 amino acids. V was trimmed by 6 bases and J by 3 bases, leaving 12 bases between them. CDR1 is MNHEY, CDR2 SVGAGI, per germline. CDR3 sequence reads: CASRYTADYEQYF. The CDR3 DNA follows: TGTGCCAGCAGGTATACGGCGGACTACGAGCAGTACTTC.